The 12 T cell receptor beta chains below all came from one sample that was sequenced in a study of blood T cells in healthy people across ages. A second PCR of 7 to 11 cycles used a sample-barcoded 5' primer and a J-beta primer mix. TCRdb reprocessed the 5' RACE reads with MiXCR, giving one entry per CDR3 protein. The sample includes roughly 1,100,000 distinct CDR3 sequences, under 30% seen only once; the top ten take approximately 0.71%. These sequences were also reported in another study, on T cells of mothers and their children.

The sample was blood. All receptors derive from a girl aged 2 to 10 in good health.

As DNA, the CDR3 is TGCGCCAGCAGCCAAGATACAGGGCTACTTATTGGTGATGGCTACACCTTC. It yields the protein CASSQDTGLLIGDGYTF. This chain joins TRBV4-1 and TRBJ1-2, with D tentatively TRBD1 (6 bases). The CDR3 is made up of 17 amino acids. Germline CDR1 reads MGHRA; CDR2 reads YSYEKL. With 0 bases removed from V and 6 bases from J, the gap between germline ends came to 20 bases.

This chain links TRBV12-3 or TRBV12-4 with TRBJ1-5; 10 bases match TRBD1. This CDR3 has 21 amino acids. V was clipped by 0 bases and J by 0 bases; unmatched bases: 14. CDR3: CASSLAFEGTGVFYSNQPQHF. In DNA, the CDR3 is TGTGCCAGCAGTTTAGCGTTTGAGGGGACAGGGGTTTTTTATAGCAATCAGCCCCAGCATTTT.

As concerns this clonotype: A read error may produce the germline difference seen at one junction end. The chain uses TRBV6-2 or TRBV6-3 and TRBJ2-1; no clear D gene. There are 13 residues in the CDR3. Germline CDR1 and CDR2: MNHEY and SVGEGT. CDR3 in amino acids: CASSYTSKNGQFF. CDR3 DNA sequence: TGTGCCAGCAGTTACACAAGTAAGAATGGGCAGTTCTTC.

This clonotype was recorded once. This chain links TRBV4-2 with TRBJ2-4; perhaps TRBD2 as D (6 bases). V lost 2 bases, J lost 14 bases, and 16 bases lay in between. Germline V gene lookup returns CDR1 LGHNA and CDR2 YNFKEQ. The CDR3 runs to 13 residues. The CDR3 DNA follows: TGTGCCAGCAGCCAACCCTCGGGGGAATCAAAGTACTTC. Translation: CASSQPSGESKYF.

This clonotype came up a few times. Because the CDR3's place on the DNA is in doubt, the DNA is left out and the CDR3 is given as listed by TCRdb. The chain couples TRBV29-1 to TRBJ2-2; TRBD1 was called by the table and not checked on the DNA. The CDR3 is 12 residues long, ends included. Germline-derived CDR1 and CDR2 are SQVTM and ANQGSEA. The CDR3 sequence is CSVAQGTGEPFF.

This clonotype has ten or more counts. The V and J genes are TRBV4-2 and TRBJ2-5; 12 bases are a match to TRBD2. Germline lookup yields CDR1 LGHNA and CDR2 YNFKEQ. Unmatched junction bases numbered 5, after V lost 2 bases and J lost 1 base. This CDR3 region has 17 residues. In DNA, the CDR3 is TGTGCCAGCAGCCAACTAACTAGCGGGGGGCCCCAAGAGACCCAGTACTTC. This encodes CASSQLTSGGPQETQYF.

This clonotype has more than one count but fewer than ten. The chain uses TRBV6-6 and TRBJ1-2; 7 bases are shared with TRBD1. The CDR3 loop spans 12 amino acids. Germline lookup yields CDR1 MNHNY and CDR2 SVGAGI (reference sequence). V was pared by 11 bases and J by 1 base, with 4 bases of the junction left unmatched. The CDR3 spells CAGQANNYGYTF. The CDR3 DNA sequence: TGTGCCGGACAGGCCAATAACTATGGCTACACCTTC.

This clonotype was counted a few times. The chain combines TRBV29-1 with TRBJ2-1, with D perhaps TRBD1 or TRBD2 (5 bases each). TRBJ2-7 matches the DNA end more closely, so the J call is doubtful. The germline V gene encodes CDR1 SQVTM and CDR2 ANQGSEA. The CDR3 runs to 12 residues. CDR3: CSVGVYGYEQYF. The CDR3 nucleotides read TGCAGCGTGGGGGTTTACGGGTACGAGCAGTACTTC.

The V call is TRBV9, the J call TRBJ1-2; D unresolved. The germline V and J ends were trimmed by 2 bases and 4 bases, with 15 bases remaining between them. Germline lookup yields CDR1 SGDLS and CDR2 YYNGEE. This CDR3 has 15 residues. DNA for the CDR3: TGTGCCAGCAGCGTGCCCATTAAGGGAGGCTATGGCTACACCTTC. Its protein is CASSVPIKGGYGYTF.

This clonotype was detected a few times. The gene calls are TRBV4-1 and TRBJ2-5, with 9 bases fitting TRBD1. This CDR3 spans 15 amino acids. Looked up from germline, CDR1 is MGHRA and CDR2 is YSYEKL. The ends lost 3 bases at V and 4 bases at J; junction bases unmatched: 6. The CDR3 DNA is TGCGCCAGCAGCCATTTCGACAGGGGGGGAGAGACCCAGTACTTC. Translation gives CASSHFDRGGETQYF.

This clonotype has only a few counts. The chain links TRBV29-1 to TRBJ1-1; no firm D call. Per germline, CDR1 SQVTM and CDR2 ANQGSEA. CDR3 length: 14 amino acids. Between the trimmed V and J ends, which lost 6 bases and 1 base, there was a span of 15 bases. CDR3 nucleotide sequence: TGCAGCGTGAGAAAGGGTCCTACGAACACTGAAGCTTTCTTT. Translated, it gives CSVRKGPTNTEAFF. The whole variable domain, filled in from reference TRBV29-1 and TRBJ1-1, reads SAVISQKPSRDICQRGTSLTIQCQVDSQVTMMFWYRQQPGQSLTLIATANQGSEATYESGFVIDKFPISRPNLTFSTLTVSNMSPEDSSIYLCSVRKGPTNTEAFFGQGTRLTVV.

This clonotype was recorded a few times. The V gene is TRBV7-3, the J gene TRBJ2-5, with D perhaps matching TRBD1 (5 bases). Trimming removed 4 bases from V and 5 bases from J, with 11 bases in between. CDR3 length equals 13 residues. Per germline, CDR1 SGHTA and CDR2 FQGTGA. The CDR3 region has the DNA TGTGCCAGCAGCTCAGGGATCGGGGAGACCCAGTACTTC. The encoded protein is CASSSGIGETQYF.